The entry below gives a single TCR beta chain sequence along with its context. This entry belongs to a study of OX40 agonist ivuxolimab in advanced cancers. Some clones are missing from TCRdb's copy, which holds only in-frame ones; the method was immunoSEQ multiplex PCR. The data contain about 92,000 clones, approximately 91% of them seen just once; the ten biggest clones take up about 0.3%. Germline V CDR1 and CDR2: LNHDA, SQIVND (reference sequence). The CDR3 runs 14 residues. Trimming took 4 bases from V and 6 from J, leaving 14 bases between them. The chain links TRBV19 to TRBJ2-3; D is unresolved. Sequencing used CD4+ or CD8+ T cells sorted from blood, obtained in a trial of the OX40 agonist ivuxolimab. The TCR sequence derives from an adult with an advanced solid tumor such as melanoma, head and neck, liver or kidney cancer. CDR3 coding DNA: TGTGCCAGTAGTAATAGCCCGGTCTGGGATACGCAGTATTTT. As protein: CASSNSPVWDTQYF.